A single sample is the source of the 9 T cell receptor beta chains below, sequenced in a study of molecular identifiers for immune sequencing clone quantification. TCRdb redid the calling of the PCR reads with MiXCR, one entry per CDR3 protein. This table holds approximately 590,000 distinct CDR3 sequences, approximately 24% found once. The specimen was naive CD8+ T cells from blood, with Jurkat cell RNA spiked in. Subset described: FACS-sorted CD8+CD4-CCR7+CD45RA+ naive T cells. The origin of the receptors is a human donor in good health. Some libraries in this study had Jurkat cell RNA spiked in.

The V call is TRBV9, the J call TRBJ2-7; 10 bases line up with TRBD1. With 0 bases clipped from V and 7 bases from J, the junction kept 10 bases outside the gene matches. There are 16 residues in the CDR3. The germline V gene has CDR1 SGDLS and CDR2 YYNGEE. The CDR3 region has the DNA TGTGCCAGCAGCGTAGGTGGGGACAGGGGAATGTGGGAGCAGTACTTC. Its translation: CASSVGGDRGMWEQYF.

The chain employs TRBV20-1 and TRBJ1-2; unclear D gene. With 0 bases removed from V and 4 bases from J, the gap between germline ends came to 12 bases. Germline CDR1 and CDR2: DFQATT and SNEGSKA (reference sequence). CDR3 length equals 14 residues. The CDR3 sequence: CSARDTEQIYGYTF. In DNA, the CDR3 is TGCAGTGCTAGAGACACGGAGCAGATCTATGGCTACACCTTC.

This clonotype was counted between two and nine times. This chain uses TRBV30 with TRBJ1-1; 8 bases match TRBD1. The V and J ends lost 3 bases and 4 bases, in that order; junction bases with no gene match: 4. The length of the CDR3 is 13 residues. The germline V gene encodes CDR1 GTSNPN and CDR2 SVGIG (reference sequence). DNA for the CDR3: TGTGCCTGGAGCATAACAGGGGGCACTGAAGCTTTCTTT. The encoded protein is CAWSITGGTEAFF.

Concerning this clonotype itself: A much more abundant neighbour one base away suggests this may be a read error. This chain connects TRBV5-4 to TRBJ2-3; 7 nucleotides match TRBD1. The J call may be mistaken, given a closer DNA end match to TRBJ1-5. This CDR3 has 16 residues. Germline V gives CDR1 SGHNT, CDR2 YYREEE (reference sequence). This CDR3 is CASSFSGTDITDTQHF. The CDR3 DNA is TGTGCCAGCAGCTTCTCCGGGACAGATATCACAGATACGCAGCATTTT.

With regard to this clonotype: It may be a read error: a sequence one base away is much more abundant. Because the CDR3 is missing its conserved closing phenylalanine or tryptophan, this is likely a read error. It is unclear where the CDR3 begins or ends on the DNA, so no DNA is shown, and the CDR3 is as TCRdb lists it. The chain combines TRBV2 with TRBJ2-3; TRBD1, the table's D call, lacks a check against the DNA. Germline-derived CDR1 and CDR2 are SNHLY and FYNNEI. Both ends counted, the CDR3 spans 16 residues. CDR3 in amino acids: CASSEAPSEGGDTKYS.

The chain uses TRBV10-3 and TRBJ2-7; D is perhaps TRBD1 or TRBD2 (5 bases each). Per germline, CDR1 ENHRY and CDR2 SYGVKD. V was trimmed by 10 bases and J by 0 bases, leaving 13 bases between them. The CDR3 spans 13 residues. Here the CDR3 reads CATDEGPSYEQYF. CDR3 DNA sequence: TGTGCCACTGACGAGGGGCCCTCCTACGAGCAGTACTTC.

The gene calls are TRBV12-3 or TRBV12-4 and TRBJ1-1, with D tentatively TRBD1 (5 bases). With 8 bases removed from V and 6 bases from J, the gap between germline ends came to 22 bases. This CDR3 spans 15 amino acids. In DNA, the CDR3 is TGTGCCAGCCGAACCTTCAGCAGGGAGGGCCCTGAAGCTTTCTTT. It encodes CASRTFSREGPEAFF.

A few counts support this clonotype. The V and J genes are TRBV12-3 or TRBV12-4 and TRBJ2-5, with D possibly TRBD2 on 5 matching bases. Between the trimmed V and J ends, which lost 4 bases and 1 base, there was a span of 10 bases. This CDR3 comprises 14 residues. CDR3: CASSYEGIQETQYF. The CDR3 DNA sequence: TGTGCCAGCAGTTATGAGGGTATCCAAGAGACCCAGTACTTC.

This clonotype was counted between two and nine times. The chain has TRBV19 and TRBJ1-1; unclear D gene. Between the trimmed V and J ends, which lost 6 bases and 4 bases, there was a span of 12 bases. The CDR3 has 13 amino acids. From germline, CDR1 is LNHDA and CDR2 SQIVND (reference sequence). CDR3 loop: CASSTPGFTEAFF. Here the CDR3 DNA reads TGTGCCAGTAGCACCCCAGGATTCACTGAAGCTTTCTTT.